This T cell receptor beta chain was identified during a study of cytomegalovirus exposure and HLA in healthy donors. This clone has only a few counts. Its antigen is not identified. The PCR used 60 Vbeta and 13 Jbeta primers. Produced via immunoSEQ multiplex PCR; TCRdb's table is partial and in-frame only. The sample consists of 100,000 to 150,000 clones, 15% of them appearing once. V was shortened by 7 bases and J by 6 bases, with 7 bases between the two germline ends. The V gene's germline CDR1 is MDHEN and CDR2 SYDVKM. This CDR3 is built from 11 residues. Study results and caveats: Clonal expansion was found to be greater in HLA-associated TCR beta chains than in equally common others in a later analysis. The classifier was said to identify cytomegalovirus status with high specificity and sensitivity. Reported findings show TCR beta sequences accurately forecast HLA-A and HLA-B alleles in most subjects. Previous analysis showed most TCR beta V segments were productive about 90% or about 30% of the time.

The sample consisted of PBMCs. The TCR was taken from a woman aged 18 to 35 in good health and CMV-seronegative. The chain employs TRBV28 and TRBJ2-1; no clear D gene. CDR3 protein: CASTTSNEQFF. CDR3 bases: TGTGCCAGCACCACAAGCAATGAGCAGTTCTTC.